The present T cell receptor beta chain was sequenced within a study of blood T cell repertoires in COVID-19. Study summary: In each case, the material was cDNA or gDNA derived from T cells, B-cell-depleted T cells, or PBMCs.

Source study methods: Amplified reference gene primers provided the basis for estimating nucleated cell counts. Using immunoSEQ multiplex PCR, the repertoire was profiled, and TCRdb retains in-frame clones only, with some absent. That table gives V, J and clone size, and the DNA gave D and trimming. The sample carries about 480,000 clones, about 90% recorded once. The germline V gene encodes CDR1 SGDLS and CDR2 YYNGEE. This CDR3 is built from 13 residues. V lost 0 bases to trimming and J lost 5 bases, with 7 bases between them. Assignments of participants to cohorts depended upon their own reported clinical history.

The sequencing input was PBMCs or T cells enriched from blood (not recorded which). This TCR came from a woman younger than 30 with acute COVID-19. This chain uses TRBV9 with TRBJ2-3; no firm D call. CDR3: CASSVEAGDTQYF. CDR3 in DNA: TGTGCCAGCAGCGTAGAAGCAGGAGATACGCAGTATTTT.